The 19 T cell receptor beta chains in this list originate from one sample, sequenced in a study of cytomegalovirus exposure and HLA in healthy donors. PCR involved 60 Vbeta and 13 Jbeta primers. Some clones are missing from TCRdb's copy, which holds only in-frame ones; the method was immunoSEQ multiplex PCR. The data contain some 140,000 clones, more than 60% of them singletons. The sequenced sample was PBMCs. These receptors originate from a woman aged 45 to 65 in good health and CMV-seropositive.

In regard to this clone: At one end the junction does not follow the germline gene, possibly because of a read error. The chain joins TRBV30 to TRBJ1-2, with TRBD1 as a possible D gene (6 bases). Germline V gene sequence: CDR1 GTSNPN, CDR2 SVGIG (reference sequence). The CDR3 is 12 residues long. The CDR3 nucleotides are TGTGCCTGGAGGGGAGTTGGGGGCCCTAAAAGCTTC. It is translated as CAWRGVGGPKSF.

This clone was counted a few times. Other nucleotide sequences in the sample specify the same CDR3. This rearrangement joins TRBV30 to TRBJ1-1, with D maybe TRBD1 (5 bases). This CDR3 comprises 13 residues. Per the germline V gene, CDR1 is GTSNPN and CDR2 is SVGIG (reference sequence). V was shortened by 0 bases and J by 2 bases, with 7 bases between the two germline ends. The CDR3 DNA is TGTGCCTGGAGTGTGGGGGGTAACACTGAAGCTTTCTTT. It is translated as CAWSVGGNTEAFF.

In this sample, this clone turned up a few times. The chain combines TRBV30 with TRBJ1-5; TRBD1 matches at 12 bases. This CDR3 is 17 amino acids long. CDR1 is GTSNPN and CDR2 is SVGIG in the germline V gene (reference sequence). After removal of 7 bases from V and 5 bases from J, the junction contained 15 bases not matched to a gene. In DNA form, the CDR3 reads TGTGCCTCAACCCCGGGACAGGGGGCTGTAGCGGATCAGCCCCAGCATTTT. Translating it yields CASTPGQGAVADQPQHF.

The gene calls are TRBV20-1 and TRBJ1-2; the match to TRBD1 covers 8 bases. CDR1 DFQATT and CDR2 SNEGSKA come from the germline V gene (reference sequence). J gave up 5 bases and V 5 bases, and 1 base lay outside the gene matches. The CDR3 is 11 residues long. CDR3 sequence reads: CSARTGYGYTF. In DNA form, the CDR3 reads TGCAGTGCTCGGACAGGGTATGGCTACACCTTC.

The J gene is TRBJ1-5, the V gene TRBV6-5; 8 nucleotides match TRBD1. CDR3 length: 12 residues. CDR1 and CDR2 (germline): MNHEY, SVGAGI. Trimming removed 6 bases from V and 12 bases from J; junction bases left unmatched: 7. CDR3 sequence: CASSRDRTHQHF. The CDR3 DNA sequence: TGTGCCAGCAGCAGGGACAGGACTCACCAGCATTTT.

The rearrangement links TRBV4-1 to TRBJ2-5; no clear D. Per the germline V gene, CDR1 is MGHRA and CDR2 is YSYEKL. This CDR3 spans 14 amino acids. The germline V and J ends were trimmed by 3 bases and 0 bases, with 8 bases remaining between them. Here the CDR3 DNA reads TGCGCCAGCAGCCAGGCTCAGTACCAAGAGACCCAGTACTTC. Amino acid sequence: CASSQAQYQETQYF.

The chain has TRBV11-2 and TRBJ1-2; possibly TRBD1 for D (5 bases). CDR3 length: 12 amino acids. Trimming took off 8 bases at V and 8 bases at J, with 15 bases between the two ends. Germline CDR1 is SGHAT and CDR2 is FQNNGV. The CDR3 spells CASALGGLGYTF. The CDR3 nucleotides are TGTGCCAGCGCCCTCGGGGGATTGGGCTACACCTTC.

A single count supports this clone. DNA for the CDR3: TGTGCCAGCGGTGGACACCTATACGAGCAGTACTTC. Encoded protein: CASGGHLYEQYF. The chain links TRBV27 to TRBJ2-7, with a weak D call TRBD1 (5 bases). The germline V gene has CDR1 MNHEY and CDR2 SMNVEV (reference sequence). V was pared by 8 bases and J by 4 bases, with 12 bases between. The CDR3 spans 12 residues.

This clone was detected only a few times. The chain combines TRBV25-1 with TRBJ2-7; 9 nucleotides align to TRBD2. V lost 8 bases and J lost 5; bases outside the gene matches: 10. CDR1 and CDR2 (germline): MGHDK, SYGVNS. This CDR3 spans 14 amino acids. CDR3 bases: TGTGCCAGCGAGGGGCGGGGGGGCGGCGACGAGCAGTACTTC. Translation gives CASEGRGGGDEQYF.

This chain joins TRBV7-2 and TRBJ1-2, with a possible D match to TRBD1 (6 bases). CDR1 and CDR2 from the germline V gene are SGHTA and FQGNSA. CDR3 size: 15 residues. Between the trimmed V and J ends, which lost 2 bases and 4 bases, there was a span of 14 bases. The CDR3 bases are TGTGCCAGCAGCTTACAGGGGTCGGGCACCTATGGCTACACCTTC. Protein: CASSLQGSGTYGYTF.

V and J are TRBV28 and TRBJ1-2, with 8 bases matching TRBD1. The CDR3 is 14 amino acids. CDR1 is MDHEN, CDR2 SYDVKM, per germline. Trimming removed 5 bases from V and 4 bases from J; junction bases left unmatched: 6. The CDR3 DNA is TGTGCCAGCAGTACAGGGGGACGGGGCTATGGCTACACCTTC. Its protein product is CASSTGGRGYGYTF.

The CDR3 loop reads CASSLGLAGSTDTQYF. The CDR3 coding sequence is TGTGCCAGCAGCTTAGGTCTAGCGGGGAGCACAGATACGCAGTATTTT. The rearrangement joins TRBV7-2 to TRBJ2-3; 9 bases are a match to TRBD2. The J segment lost 0 bases and the V segment lost 1 base, leaving 2 bases of the junction unmatched. This CDR3 has 16 amino acids. Germline-derived CDR1 and CDR2 are SGHTA and FQGNSA. The variable domain in full, completed from reference TRBV7-2 and TRBJ2-3, reads GAGVSQSPSNKVTEKGKDVELRCDPISGHTALYWYRQSLGQGLEFLIYFQGNSAPDKSGLPSDRFSAERTGGSVSTLTIQRTQQEDSAVYLCASSLGLAGSTDTQYFGPGTRLTVL.

V usage is TRBV18 and J usage is TRBJ2-7; D is uncertain. This CDR3 contains 14 residues. The germline V and J ends were trimmed by 2 bases and 2 bases, with 10 bases remaining between them. CDR1 is KGHSH, CDR2 LQKENI, per germline. The CDR3 is CASSPGLNTYEQYF. For the CDR3, the DNA is TGTGCCAGCTCACCAGGTTTAAACACCTACGAGCAGTACTTC.

V usage is TRBV28 and J usage is TRBJ2-3; 9 bases map to TRBD1. Germline trimming cut 6 bases from V and 5 bases from J; bases unmatched to any gene: 9. Germline loops: CDR1 MDHEN, CDR2 SYDVKM. The CDR3 consists of 15 residues. In nucleotides, the CDR3 is TGTGCCAGCAGCTTGACGCGGACAGGGGTAGATACGCAGTATTTT. Protein: CASSLTRTGVDTQYF. The whole variable domain, filled in from reference TRBV28 and TRBJ2-3, reads DVKVTQSSRYLVKRTGEKVFLECVQDMDHENMFWYRQDPGLGLRLIYFSYDVKMKEKGDIPEGYSVSREKKERFSLILESASTNQTSMYLCASSLTRTGVDTQYFGPGTRLTVL.

This clone was recorded only once. CDR3 in DNA: TGTGCCAGCAGCGGCCGATACAATGAGCAGTTCTTC. It is translated as CASSGRYNEQFF. The rearrangement joins TRBV7-2 to TRBJ2-1; D is unclear. Germline V CDR1 and CDR2: SGHTA, FQGNSA. The CDR3 is made up of 12 amino acids. With 5 bases removed from V and 4 bases from J, the gap between germline ends came to 6 bases.

The J gene is TRBJ2-6, the V gene TRBV7-3; TRBD1 might be the D (5 bases). Germline assignment: CDR1 SGHTA and CDR2 FQGTGA. This CDR3 has 15 residues. V was shortened by 5 bases and J by 0 bases, with 8 bases between the two germline ends. In DNA form, the CDR3 reads TGTGCCAGCAGCCTAGACAGCTCTGGGGCCAACGTCCTGACTTTC. Protein: CASSLDSSGANVLTF. The whole variable domain, remainder taken from reference TRBV7-3 and TRBJ2-6, is GAGVSQTPSNKVTEKGKYVELRCDPISGHTALYWYRQSLGQGPEFLIYFQGTGAADDSGLPNDRFFAVRPEGSVSTLKIQRTERGDSAVYLCASSLDSSGANVLTFGAGSRLTVL.

This clone was observed a few times. V and J are TRBV28 and TRBJ1-2; TRBD1 agrees at 11 bases. There are 16 residues in the CDR3. Germline CDR1 reads MDHEN; CDR2 reads SYDVKM. V shed 3 bases and J 8 bases; nucleotides not matched to a gene: 11. The CDR3 is CASSLSLGQGARGYTF. The CDR3 DNA sequence: TGTGCCAGCAGTTTGAGTCTAGGACAGGGGGCACGGGGCTACACCTTC.

The chain recombines TRBV27 with TRBJ2-3, with 9 positions matching TRBD2. Germline assignment: CDR1 MNHEY and CDR2 SMNVEV (reference sequence). The CDR3 has 15 residues. Trimming at V came to 5 bases and at J to 3 bases, leaving 6 bases not matched to a gene. Written as DNA, the CDR3 is TGTGCCAGCAGTAGCGGACTAGCGCGGACAGATACGCAGTATTTT. It yields the protein CASSSGLARTDTQYF.

V gene TRBV15 combines with J gene TRBJ1-2; TRBD1 matches 9 bases. Germline loops: CDR1 LNHNV, CDR2 YYDKDF (reference sequence). With 5 bases clipped from V and 6 bases from J, the junction kept 13 bases outside the gene matches. The CDR3 length is 16 residues. Here the CDR3 reads CATSSRPGQGIHGYTF. CDR3 nucleotide sequence: TGTGCCACCAGCTCTCGTCCGGGACAGGGTATCCATGGCTACACCTTC.